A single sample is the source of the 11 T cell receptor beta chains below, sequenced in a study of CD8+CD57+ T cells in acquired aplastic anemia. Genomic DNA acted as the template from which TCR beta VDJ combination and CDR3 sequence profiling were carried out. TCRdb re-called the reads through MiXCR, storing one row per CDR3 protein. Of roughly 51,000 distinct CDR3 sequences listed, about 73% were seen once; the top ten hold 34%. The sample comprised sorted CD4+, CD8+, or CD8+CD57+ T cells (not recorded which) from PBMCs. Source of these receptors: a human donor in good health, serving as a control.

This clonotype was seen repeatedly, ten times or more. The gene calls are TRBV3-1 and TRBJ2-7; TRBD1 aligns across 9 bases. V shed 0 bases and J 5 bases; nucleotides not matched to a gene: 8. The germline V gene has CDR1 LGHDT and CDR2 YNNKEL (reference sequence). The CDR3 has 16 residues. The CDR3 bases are TGTGCCAGCAGCCAAGATCACCCGGACAGGGGCCACGAGCAGTACTTC. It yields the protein CASSQDHPDRGHEQYF.

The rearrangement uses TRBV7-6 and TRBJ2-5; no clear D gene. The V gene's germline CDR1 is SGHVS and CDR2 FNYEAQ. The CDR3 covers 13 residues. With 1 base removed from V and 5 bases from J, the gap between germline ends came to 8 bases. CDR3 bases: TGTGCCAGCAGCTTAGGTCCCTACGAGACCCAGTACTTC. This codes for CASSLGPYETQYF.

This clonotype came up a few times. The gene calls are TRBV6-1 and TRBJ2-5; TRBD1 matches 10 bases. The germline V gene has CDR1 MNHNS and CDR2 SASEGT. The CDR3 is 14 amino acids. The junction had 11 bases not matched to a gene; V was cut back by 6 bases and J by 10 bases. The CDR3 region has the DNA TGTGCCAGCAGACCCACGGGGACAGGGGTGAGCCAGTACTTC. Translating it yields CASRPTGTGVSQYF.

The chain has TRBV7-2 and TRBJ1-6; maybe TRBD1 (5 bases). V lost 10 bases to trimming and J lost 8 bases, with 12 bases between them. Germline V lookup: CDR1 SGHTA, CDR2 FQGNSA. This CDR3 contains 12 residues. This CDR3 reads CATGAEDSPLHF. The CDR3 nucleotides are TGTGCCACCGGGGCCGAGGATTCACCCCTCCACTTT.

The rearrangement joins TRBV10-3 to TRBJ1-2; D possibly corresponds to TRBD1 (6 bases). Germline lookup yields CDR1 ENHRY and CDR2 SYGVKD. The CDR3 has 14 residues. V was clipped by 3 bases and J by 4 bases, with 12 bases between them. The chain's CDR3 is CAISEDRSSYGYTF. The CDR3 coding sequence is TGTGCCATCAGTGAAGACAGGAGTTCCTATGGCTACACCTTC.

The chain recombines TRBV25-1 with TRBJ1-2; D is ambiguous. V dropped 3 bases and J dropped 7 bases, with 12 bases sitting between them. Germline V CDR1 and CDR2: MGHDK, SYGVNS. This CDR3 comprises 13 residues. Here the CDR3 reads CASSDGRTSGYTF. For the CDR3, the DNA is TGTGCCAGCAGTGACGGACGGACTAGTGGCTACACCTTC.

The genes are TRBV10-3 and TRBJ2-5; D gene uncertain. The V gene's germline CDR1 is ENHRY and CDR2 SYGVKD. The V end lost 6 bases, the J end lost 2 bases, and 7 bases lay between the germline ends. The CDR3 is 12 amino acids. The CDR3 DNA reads TGTGCCATCAGGAATCCACAAGAGACCCAGTACTTC. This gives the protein CAIRNPQETQYF.

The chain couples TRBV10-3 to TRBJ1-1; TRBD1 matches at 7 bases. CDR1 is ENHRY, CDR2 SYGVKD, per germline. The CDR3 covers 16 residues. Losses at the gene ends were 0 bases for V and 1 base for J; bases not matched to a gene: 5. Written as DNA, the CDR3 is TGTGCCATCAGTGAGTCGGGACAGTCTCCGAACACTGAAGCTTTCTTT. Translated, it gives CAISESGQSPNTEAFF.

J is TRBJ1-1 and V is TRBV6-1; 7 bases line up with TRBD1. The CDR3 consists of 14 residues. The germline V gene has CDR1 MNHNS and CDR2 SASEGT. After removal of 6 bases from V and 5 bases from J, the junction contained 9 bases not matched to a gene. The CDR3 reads CASSPTGLGTEAFF. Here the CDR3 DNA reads TGTGCCAGCAGCCCGACAGGGTTGGGAACTGAAGCTTTCTTT.

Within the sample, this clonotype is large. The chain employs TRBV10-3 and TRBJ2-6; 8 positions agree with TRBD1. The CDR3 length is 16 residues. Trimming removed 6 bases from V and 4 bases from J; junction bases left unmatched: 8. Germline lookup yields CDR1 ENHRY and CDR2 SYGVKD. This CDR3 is CAISPTGVTGANVLTF. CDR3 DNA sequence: TGTGCCATCAGCCCGACAGGGGTAACCGGGGCCAACGTCCTGACTTTC.

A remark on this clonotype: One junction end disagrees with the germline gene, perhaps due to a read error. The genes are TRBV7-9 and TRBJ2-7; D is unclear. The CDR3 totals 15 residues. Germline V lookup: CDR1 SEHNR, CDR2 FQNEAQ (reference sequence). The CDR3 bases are TGCGCCAGCAGCCAGGTTGGCCTACCGGACTACGAGCAGTACTTC. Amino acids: CASSQVGLPDYEQYF.